A single sample gave rise to the 16 T cell receptor beta chains below, sequenced in a study of T cell repertoires in cytomegalovirus infection. No antigen has been identified for these receptors. TCRdb re-derived calls from the reads in MiXCR, one entry per CDR3 protein. The sample lists some 900,000 distinct CDR3 sequences, about 31% occurring once. The specimen was cultured CD8+ T cells from PBMCs, collected from culture after CMV antigen stimulation. The receptors shown here come from a human donor in good health (CMV status not recorded). Some clones in this sample may be carry-over from other donors' samples.

The rearrangement joins TRBV20-1 to TRBJ2-7, with TRBD2 matching 7 bases. The CDR3 extends over 13 amino acids. J lost 2 bases, V lost 3 bases, and 4 bases had no gene match. Per the germline V gene, CDR1 is DFQATT and CDR2 is SNEGSKA (reference sequence). CDR3 in DNA: TGCAGTGCTAGGATGCGGGGGACCTACGAGCAGTACGTC. It translates to CSARMRGTYEQYV.

The chain is built from TRBV7-6 and TRBJ2-3, with D hard to call. Trimming cost V 5 bases and J 6 bases, with 21 bases left between them. CDR1 is SGHVS, CDR2 FNYEAQ, per germline. CDR3 length: 16 amino acids. The CDR3 loop reads CASSESSRNLYDTQYF. The DNA of the CDR3 is TGTGCCAGCAGCGAATCATCTAGAAACCTTTATGATACGCAGTATTTT.

This clonotype has just a few counts. J is TRBJ2-7 and V is TRBV28; TRBD1 aligns across 8 bases. This CDR3 has 14 residues. Germline lookup yields CDR1 MDHEN and CDR2 SYDVKM. After removal of 3 bases from V and 6 bases from J, the junction contained 7 bases not matched to a gene. The DNA of the CDR3 is TGTGCCAGCAGTTTCTCGCAGGGGGCCCTCGAGCAGTACGTC. Protein sequence: CASSFSQGALEQYV.

V is TRBV25-1 and J is TRBJ2-7; TRBD2 matches 9 bases. The CDR3 extends over 15 amino acids. J was trimmed by 4 bases and V by 0 bases; bases with no gene match: 4. Germline-derived CDR1 and CDR2 are MGHDK and SYGVNS. CDR3 DNA sequence: TGTGCCAGCAGTGAATATCGCGGGGGGGTTTACGAGCAGTACTTC. It specifies CASSEYRGGVYEQYF.

This clonotype was counted a few times. The rearrangement joins TRBV3-1 to TRBJ1-1; TRBD1 is a possible D gene (6 bases). The CDR3 is made up of 14 amino acids. Germline V gene lookup returns CDR1 LGHDT and CDR2 YNNKEL (reference sequence). Trimming stripped 6 bases from V and 1 base from J, with 12 bases between. This chain's CDR3 is CASRNRQENTEAFF. In nucleotides, the CDR3 is TGTGCCAGCAGAAACCGACAGGAGAACACTGAAGCTTTCTTT.

The chain uses TRBV4-1 and TRBJ2-5, with 9 bases matching TRBD2. Germline values: CDR1 MGHRA, CDR2 YSYEKL. V trimming: 4 bases; J trimming: 0 bases; junction bases outside the gene matches: 3. The CDR3 has 15 amino acids. For the CDR3, the DNA is TGCGCCAGCAGCCTTCGACTAGCGGACCAAGAGACCCAGTACTTC. As protein: CASSLRLADQETQYF.

This clonotype came up a few times. The chain couples TRBV25-1 to TRBJ1-1; no definite D call. V was pared by 7 bases and J by 7 bases, with 7 bases between. CDR1 and CDR2 from the germline V gene are MGHDK and SYGVNS. The CDR3 is made up of 10 amino acids. CDR3 nucleotide sequence: TGTGCCAGCATCGGAGGTGAAGCTTTCTTT. It yields the protein CASIGGEAFF.

The table lists this clonotype with a few counts. The V and J genes are TRBV27 and TRBJ2-1, with D perhaps TRBD1 (5 bases). The CDR3 covers 15 residues. Germline V gives CDR1 MNHEY, CDR2 SMNVEV (reference sequence). V shed 3 bases and J shed 0 bases, with 9 bases lying between them. The CDR3 loop is CASSFGAFSYNEQFF. CDR3 nucleotide sequence: TGTGCCAGCAGTTTTGGGGCTTTCTCCTACAATGAGCAGTTCTTC.

This clonotype has more than one count but fewer than ten. This chain uses TRBV25-1 with TRBJ2-7, with 9 bases matching TRBD1. Germline CDR1 reads MGHDK; CDR2 reads SYGVNS. The CDR3 is 15 residues long. V dropped 5 bases and J dropped 4; count of bases not matched to a gene: 9. DNA for the CDR3: TGTGCCAGCAGTCCTACAGGGGGCTCTTTGTACGAGCAGTACGTC. Encoded protein: CASSPTGGSLYEQYV.

The V gene is TRBV29-1, the J gene TRBJ1-5; D gene uncertain. Germline CDR1 is SQVTM and CDR2 is ANQGSEA. The V end lost 4 bases, the J end lost 6 bases, and 10 bases lay between the germline ends. The CDR3 totals 12 residues. This CDR3 reads CSVGREGQPQHF. The CDR3 DNA reads TGCAGCGTTGGGAGGGAAGGTCAGCCCCAGCATTTT.

A few counts support this clonotype. The CDR3 nucleotides read TGTGCCAGCACCGAGTTCCCGGGGGTATTCTACGAGCAGTACTTC. Residues: CASTEFPGVFYEQYF. The J gene is TRBJ2-7, the V gene TRBV7-8; a weak D match, TRBD2 (6 bases). CDR3 length equals 15 residues. Between the trimmed V and J ends, which lost 7 bases and 3 bases, there was a span of 19 bases. Germline CDR1 is SGHVS and CDR2 is FQNEAQ. Full variable domain (rest looked up from reference TRBV7-8 and TRBJ2-7): GAGVSQSPRYKVAKRGQDVALRCDPISGHVSLFWYQQALGQGPEFLTYFQNEAQLDKSGLPSDRFFAERPEGSVSTLKIQRTQQEDSAVYLCASTEFPGVFYEQYFGPGTRLTVT.

This clonotype occurred a few times. The V gene is TRBV12-3 or TRBV12-4, the J gene TRBJ2-1; 10 positions agree with TRBD2. V was clipped by 4 bases and J by 7 bases; unmatched bases: 16. The CDR3 contains 18 residues. CDR3 in DNA: TGTGCCAGCAGTTACCCCCTTAGAAGCGGGGGGGCAAGAAATGAGCAGTTCTTC. Protein: CASSYPLRSGGARNEQFF.

The chain combines TRBV12-3 or TRBV12-4 with TRBJ2-5; 11 bases are a match to TRBD1. The V gene end was trimmed by 7 bases and the J gene end by 7 bases; junction bases not matched to a gene: 8. The CDR3 is 14 residues long. CDR3 residues: CASNIAGTGGTQYF. The CDR3 DNA reads as TGTGCCAGCAACATAGCCGGGACAGGGGGGACCCAGTACTTC.

The CDR3 reads CATSDTHSAEAETQYF. CDR3 in DNA: TGTGCCACCAGTGACACCCACAGCGCTGAGGCGGAGACCCAGTACTTC. This rearrangement joins TRBV24-1 to TRBJ2-5; D is undetermined. The CDR3 is 16 amino acids. The germline V gene encodes CDR1 KGHDR and CDR2 SFDVKD. The germline V and J ends were trimmed by 4 bases and 5 bases, with 19 bases remaining between them.

The chain combines TRBV27 with TRBJ2-3, with a weak D call TRBD2 (6 bases). Germline V gene lookup returns CDR1 MNHEY and CDR2 SMNVEV (reference sequence). V was cut by 2 bases and J by 0 bases, with 27 bases left in between. CDR3 length: 21 amino acids. The CDR3 DNA is TGTGCCAGCAGTTTAATACCGCGGGGTAAAGGCGGGGCCCTTAGCACAGATACGCAGTATTTT. Translating it yields CASSLIPRGKGGALSTDTQYF.

The V gene is TRBV12-3 or TRBV12-4, the J gene TRBJ2-1; the match to TRBD2 covers 8 bases. The CDR3 length is 15 residues. V trimming: 5 bases; J trimming: 5 bases; junction bases outside the gene matches: 8. CDR3 protein: CASSPPAGGDNEQFF. The CDR3 region has the DNA TGTGCCAGCAGTCCCCCGGCGGGAGGAGACAATGAGCAGTTCTTC.